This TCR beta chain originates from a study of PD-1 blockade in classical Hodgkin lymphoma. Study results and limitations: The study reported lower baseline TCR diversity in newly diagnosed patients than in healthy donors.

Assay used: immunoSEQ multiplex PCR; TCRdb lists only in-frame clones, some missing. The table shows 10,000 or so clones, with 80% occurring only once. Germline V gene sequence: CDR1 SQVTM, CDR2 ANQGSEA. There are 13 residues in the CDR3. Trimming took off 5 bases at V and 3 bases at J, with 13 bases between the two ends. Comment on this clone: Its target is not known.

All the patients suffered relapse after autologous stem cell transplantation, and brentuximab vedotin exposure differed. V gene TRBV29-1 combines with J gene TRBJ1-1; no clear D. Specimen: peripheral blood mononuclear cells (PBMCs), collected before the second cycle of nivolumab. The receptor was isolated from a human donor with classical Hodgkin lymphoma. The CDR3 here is CSVYGGPYTEAFF. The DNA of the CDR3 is TGCAGCGTTTACGGCGGACCGTACACTGAAGCTTTCTTT.